This T cell receptor beta chain was profiled in a study of blood T cell repertoires in COVID-19. Produced via immunoSEQ multiplex PCR; TCRdb's table is partial and in-frame only. The sample yields 110,000 to 150,000 clones, around 82% seen once. The study drew participants aged about 18 to 89 years from about two dozen US areas. Participant-reported clinical history was the basis for cohort assignment. CDR1 MNHEY and CDR2 SMNVEV come from the germline V gene (reference sequence). Trimming at V came to 7 bases and at J to 0 bases, leaving 9 bases not matched to a gene. This CDR3 is built from 17 residues.

The sample comprised PBMCs or T cells enriched from blood (not recorded which). The chain links TRBV27 to TRBJ1-6; 7 nucleotides line up with TRBD1. This TCR came from a woman between 50 and 59 years old who had recovered from COVID-19. The CDR3 coding sequence is TGTGCCAGCACCTCGACAGGGAGAAGCTCCTATAATTCACCCCTCCACTTT. Protein sequence: CASTSTGRSSYNSPLHF.